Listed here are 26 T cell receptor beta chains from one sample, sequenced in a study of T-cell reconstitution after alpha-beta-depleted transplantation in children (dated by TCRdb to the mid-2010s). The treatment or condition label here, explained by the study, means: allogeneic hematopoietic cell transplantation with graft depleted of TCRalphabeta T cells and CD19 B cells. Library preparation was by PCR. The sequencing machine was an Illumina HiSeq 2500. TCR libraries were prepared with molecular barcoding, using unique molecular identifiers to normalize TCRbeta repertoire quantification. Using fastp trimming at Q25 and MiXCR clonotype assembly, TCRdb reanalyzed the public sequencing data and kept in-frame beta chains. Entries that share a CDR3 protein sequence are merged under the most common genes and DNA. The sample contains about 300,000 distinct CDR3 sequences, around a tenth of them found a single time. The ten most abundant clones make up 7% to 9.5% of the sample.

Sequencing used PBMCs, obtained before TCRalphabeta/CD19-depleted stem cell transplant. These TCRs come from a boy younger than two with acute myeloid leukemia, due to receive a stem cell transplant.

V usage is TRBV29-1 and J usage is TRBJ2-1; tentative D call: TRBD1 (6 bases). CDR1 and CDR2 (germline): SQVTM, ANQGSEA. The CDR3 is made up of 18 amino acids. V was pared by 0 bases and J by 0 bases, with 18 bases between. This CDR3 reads CSVEDQHGGQSSYNEQFF. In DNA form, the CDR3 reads TGCAGCGTTGAAGACCAGCACGGAGGACAGAGCTCCTACAATGAGCAGTTCTTC.

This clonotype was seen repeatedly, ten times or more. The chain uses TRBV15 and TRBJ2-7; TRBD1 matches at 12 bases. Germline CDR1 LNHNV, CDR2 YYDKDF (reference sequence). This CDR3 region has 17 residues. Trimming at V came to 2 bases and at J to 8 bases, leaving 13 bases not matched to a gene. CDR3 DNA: TGTGCCACCAGCAGACTCCCGAATTCTGGGACAGGGGGCAAGCAGTACTTC. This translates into CATSRLPNSGTGGKQYF.

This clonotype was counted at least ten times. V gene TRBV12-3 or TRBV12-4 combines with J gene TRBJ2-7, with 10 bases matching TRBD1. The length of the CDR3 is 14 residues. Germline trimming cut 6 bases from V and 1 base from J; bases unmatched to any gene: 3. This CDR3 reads CASRPGQGSYEQYF. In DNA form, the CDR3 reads TGTGCCAGCAGGCCGGGACAGGGGTCCTACGAGCAGTACTTC.

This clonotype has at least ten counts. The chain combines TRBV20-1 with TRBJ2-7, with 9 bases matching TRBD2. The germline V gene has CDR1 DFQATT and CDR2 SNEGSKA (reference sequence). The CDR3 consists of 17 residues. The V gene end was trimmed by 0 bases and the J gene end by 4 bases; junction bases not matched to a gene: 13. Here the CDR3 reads CSARELRTSVGHYEQYF. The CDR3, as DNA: TGCAGTGCTAGAGAACTTCGGACTAGCGTCGGGCATTACGAGCAGTACTTC.

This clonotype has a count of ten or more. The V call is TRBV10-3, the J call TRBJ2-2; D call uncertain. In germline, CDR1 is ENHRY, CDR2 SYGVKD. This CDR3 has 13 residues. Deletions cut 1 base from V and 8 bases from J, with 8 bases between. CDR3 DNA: TGTGCCATCAGTGAGTTGGCCCCGGGGGAGCTGTTTTTT. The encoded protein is CAISELAPGELFF.

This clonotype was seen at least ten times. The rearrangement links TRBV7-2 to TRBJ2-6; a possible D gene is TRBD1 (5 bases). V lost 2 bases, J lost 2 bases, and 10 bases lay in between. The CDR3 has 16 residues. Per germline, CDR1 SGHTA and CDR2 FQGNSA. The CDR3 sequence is CASSLRGSPGANVLTF. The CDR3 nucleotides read TGTGCCAGCAGCTTAAGGGGTTCCCCTGGGGCCAACGTCCTGACTTTC. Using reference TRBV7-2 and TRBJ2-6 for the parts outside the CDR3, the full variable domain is GAGVSQSPSNKVTEKGKDVELRCDPISGHTALYWYRQSLGQGLEFLIYFQGNSAPDKSGLPSDRFSAERTGGSVSTLTIQRTQQEDSAVYLCASSLRGSPGANVLTFGAGSRLTVL.

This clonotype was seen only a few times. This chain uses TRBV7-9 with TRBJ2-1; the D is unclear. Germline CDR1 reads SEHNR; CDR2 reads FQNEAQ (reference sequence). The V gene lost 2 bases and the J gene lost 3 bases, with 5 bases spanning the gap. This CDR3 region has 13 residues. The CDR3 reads CASSLTFYNEQFF. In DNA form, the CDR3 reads TGTGCCAGCAGCTTAACATTCTACAATGAGCAGTTCTTC.

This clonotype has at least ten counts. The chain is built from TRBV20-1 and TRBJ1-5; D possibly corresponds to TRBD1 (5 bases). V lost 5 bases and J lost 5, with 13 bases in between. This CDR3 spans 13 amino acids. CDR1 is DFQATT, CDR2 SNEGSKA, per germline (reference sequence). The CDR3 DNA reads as TGCAGTGCTCAGCAGGGAACCCATCAGCCCCAGCATTTT. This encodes CSAQQGTHQPQHF.

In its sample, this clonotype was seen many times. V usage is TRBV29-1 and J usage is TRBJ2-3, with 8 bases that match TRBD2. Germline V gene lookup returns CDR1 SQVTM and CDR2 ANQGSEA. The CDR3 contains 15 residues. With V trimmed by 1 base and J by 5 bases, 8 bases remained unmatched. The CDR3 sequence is CSVEGVSGEVDTQYF. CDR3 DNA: TGCAGCGTTGAAGGTGTTAGCGGGGAGGTAGATACGCAGTATTTT.

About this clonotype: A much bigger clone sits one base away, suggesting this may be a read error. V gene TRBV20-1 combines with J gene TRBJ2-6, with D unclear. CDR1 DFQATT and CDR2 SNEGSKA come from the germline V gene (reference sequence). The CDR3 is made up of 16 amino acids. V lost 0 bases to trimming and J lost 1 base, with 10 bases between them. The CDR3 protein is CSAREVRKSGANVLTF. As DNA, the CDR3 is TGCAGTGCTAGAGAAGTGAGGAAATCTGGGGCCAACGTCCTGACTTTC.

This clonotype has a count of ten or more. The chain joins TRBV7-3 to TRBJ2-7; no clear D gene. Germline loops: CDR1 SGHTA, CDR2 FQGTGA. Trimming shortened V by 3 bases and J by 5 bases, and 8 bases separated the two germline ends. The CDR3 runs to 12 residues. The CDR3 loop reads CASSFGRDEQYF. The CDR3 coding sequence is TGTGCCAGCAGCTTTGGGCGCGACGAGCAGTACTTC.

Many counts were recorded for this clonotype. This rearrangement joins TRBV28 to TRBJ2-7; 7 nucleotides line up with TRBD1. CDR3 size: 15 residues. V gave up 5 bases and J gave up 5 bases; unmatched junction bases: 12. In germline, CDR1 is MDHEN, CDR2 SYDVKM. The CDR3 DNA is TGTGCCAGCAGTCAACACATTCAGGGGGTAAACGAGCAGTACTTC. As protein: CASSQHIQGVNEQYF.

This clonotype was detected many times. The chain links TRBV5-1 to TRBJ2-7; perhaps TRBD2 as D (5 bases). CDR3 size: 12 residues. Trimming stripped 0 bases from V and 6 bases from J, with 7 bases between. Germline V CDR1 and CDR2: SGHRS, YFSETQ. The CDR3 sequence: CASSLGGREQYF. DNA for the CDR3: TGCGCCAGCAGCTTGGGCGGGCGCGAGCAGTACTTC. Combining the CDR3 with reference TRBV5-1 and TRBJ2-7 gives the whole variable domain KAGVTQTPRYLIKTRGQQVTLSCSPISGHRSVSWYQQTPGQGLQFLFEYFSETQRNKGNFPGRFSGRQFSNSRSEMNVSTLELGDSALYLCASSLGGREQYFGPGTRLTVT.

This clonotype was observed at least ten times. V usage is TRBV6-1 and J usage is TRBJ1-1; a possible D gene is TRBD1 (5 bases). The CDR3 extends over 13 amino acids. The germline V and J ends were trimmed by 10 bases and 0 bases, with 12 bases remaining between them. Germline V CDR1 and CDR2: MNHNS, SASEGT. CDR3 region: CATGTGLNTEAFF. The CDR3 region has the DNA TGTGCCACAGGCACAGGCCTGAACACTGAAGCTTTCTTT.

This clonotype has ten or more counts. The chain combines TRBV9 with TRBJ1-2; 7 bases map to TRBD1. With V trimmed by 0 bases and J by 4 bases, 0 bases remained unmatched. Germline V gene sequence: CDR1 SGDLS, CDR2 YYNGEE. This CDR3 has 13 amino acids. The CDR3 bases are TGTGCCAGCAGCGTAGGGGACAGCTATGGCTACACCTTC. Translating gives CASSVGDSYGYTF.

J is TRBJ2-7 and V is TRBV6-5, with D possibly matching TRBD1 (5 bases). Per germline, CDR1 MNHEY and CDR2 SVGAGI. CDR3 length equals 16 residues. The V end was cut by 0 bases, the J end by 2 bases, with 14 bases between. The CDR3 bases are TGTGCCAGCAGTTACTCGAGCAGGGTTGGGACCTACGAGCAGTACTTC. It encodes CASSYSSRVGTYEQYF.

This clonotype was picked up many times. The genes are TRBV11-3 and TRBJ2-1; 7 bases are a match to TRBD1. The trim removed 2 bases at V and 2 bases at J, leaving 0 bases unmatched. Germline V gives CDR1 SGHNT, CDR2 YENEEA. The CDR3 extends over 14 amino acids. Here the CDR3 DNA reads TGTGCCAGCAGCTTACAGGGGGCCTACAATGAGCAGTTCTTC. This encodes CASSLQGAYNEQFF.

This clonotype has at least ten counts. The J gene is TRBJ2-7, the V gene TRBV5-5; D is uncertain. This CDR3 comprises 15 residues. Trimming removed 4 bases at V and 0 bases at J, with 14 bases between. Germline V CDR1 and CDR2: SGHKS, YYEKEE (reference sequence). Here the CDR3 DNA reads TGTGCCAGCAGCCTGTTGAGTAAGTTCTCCTACGAGCAGTACTTC. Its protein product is CASSLLSKFSYEQYF.

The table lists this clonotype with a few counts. The CDR3 sequence: CASSRDSPYEQYF. Here the CDR3 DNA reads TGTGCCAGCAGCCGGGACTCACCCTACGAGCAGTACTTC. This chain connects TRBV28 to TRBJ2-7; D possibly corresponds to TRBD2 (6 bases). With 6 bases removed from V and 2 bases from J, the gap between germline ends came to 11 bases. CDR3 length equals 13 residues. Germline lookup yields CDR1 MDHEN and CDR2 SYDVKM.

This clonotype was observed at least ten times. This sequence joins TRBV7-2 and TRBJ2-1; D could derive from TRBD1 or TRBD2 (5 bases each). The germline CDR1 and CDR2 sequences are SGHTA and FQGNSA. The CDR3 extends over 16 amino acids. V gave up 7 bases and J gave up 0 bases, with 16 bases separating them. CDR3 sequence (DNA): TGTGCCAGCACTAACCCCGGGACCCACTCCTACAATGAGCAGTTCTTC. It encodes CASTNPGTHSYNEQFF.

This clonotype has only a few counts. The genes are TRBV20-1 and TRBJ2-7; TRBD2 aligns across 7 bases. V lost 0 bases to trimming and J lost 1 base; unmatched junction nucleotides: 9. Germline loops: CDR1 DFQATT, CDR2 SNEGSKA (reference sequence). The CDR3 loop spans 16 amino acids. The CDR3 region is CSARDSPSGDSYEQYF. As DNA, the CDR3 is TGCAGTGCTAGAGATTCCCCCAGCGGGGATTCCTACGAGCAGTACTTC.

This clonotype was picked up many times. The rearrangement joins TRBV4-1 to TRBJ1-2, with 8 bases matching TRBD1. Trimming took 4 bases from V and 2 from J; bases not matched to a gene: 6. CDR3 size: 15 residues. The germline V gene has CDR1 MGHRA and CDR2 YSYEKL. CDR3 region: CASSRMTGVNYGYTF. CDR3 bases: TGCGCCAGCAGCCGGATGACAGGGGTAAACTATGGCTACACCTTC.

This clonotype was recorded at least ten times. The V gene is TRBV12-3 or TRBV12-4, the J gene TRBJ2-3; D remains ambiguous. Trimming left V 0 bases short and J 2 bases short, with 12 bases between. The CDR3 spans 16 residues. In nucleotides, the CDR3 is TGTGCCAGCAGTTTAGCGCCGGACGTCCACACAGATACGCAGTATTTT. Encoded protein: CASSLAPDVHTDTQYF.

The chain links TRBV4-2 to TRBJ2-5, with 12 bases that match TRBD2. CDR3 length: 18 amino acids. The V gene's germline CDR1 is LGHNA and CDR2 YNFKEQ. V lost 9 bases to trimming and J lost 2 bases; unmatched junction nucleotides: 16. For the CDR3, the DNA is TGTGCCAGGAGCTTCGGGTCCCTAGCGGGGGGGCGGCAAGAGACCCAGTACTTC. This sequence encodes CARSFGSLAGGRQETQYF.

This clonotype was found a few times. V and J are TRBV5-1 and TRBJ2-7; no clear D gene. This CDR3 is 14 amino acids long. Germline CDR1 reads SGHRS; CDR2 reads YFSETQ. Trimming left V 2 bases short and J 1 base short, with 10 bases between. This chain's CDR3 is CASSFRTTSYEQYF. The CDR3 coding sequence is TGCGCCAGCAGCTTCAGGACGACTTCCTACGAGCAGTACTTC.

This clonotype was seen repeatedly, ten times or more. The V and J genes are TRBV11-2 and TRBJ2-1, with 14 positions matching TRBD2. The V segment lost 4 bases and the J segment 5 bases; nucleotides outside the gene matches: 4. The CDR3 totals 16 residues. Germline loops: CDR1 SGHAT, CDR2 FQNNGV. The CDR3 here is CASSSRGLAGDNEQFF. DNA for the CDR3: TGTGCCAGCAGCTCGCGGGGACTAGCGGGAGACAATGAGCAGTTCTTC. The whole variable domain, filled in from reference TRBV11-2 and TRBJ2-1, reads EAGVAQSPRYKIIEKRQSVAFWCNPISGHATLYWYQQILGQGPKLLIQFQNNGVVDDSQLPKDRFSAERLKGVDSTLKIQPAKLEDSAVYLCASSSRGLAGDNEQFFGPGTRLTVL.